The rows below give T cell receptor beta chains drawn from one sample of a study of blood T cells in healthy people across ages. TCRdb recomputed calls from the 5' RACE reads with MiXCR, one row per CDR3 protein. The sample has about 970,000 distinct CDR3 sequences, just over 50% seen once; the top ten hold around 21%. The sample comprised blood. These receptors were collected from a woman aged 55-69 years in good health. Both conserved end residues are part of each CDR3. Fields, in order: CDR3 DNA, CDR3 protein, V gene, D gene, J gene, clone size. D genes are given only for firm matches. Some rows have no size entry. The others give once, few or many, or a class for an expanded clone.

cdr3_nt: TGTGCCAGCTTGCGGTCCCTCGGTGGGACTAGCGGGAAAGACACAGATACGCAGTATTTT
cdr3_aa: CASLRSLGGTSGKDTDTQYF
v_call: TRBV28
d_call: TRBD2
j_call: TRBJ2-3
clone_size: few

cdr3_nt: TGTGCCAGCAGTGGGGGAGAGCTCTCTGGGGCCAACGTCCTGACTTTC
cdr3_aa: CASSGGELSGANVLTF
v_call: TRBV6-1
d_call: -
j_call: TRBJ2-6
clone_size: few

cdr3_nt: TGTGCCAGCTCACCACGGAGTGGGGGAAGTGAGCCCCAGCATTTT
cdr3_aa: CASSPRSGGSEPQHF
v_call: TRBV18
d_call: -
j_call: TRBJ1-5
clone_size: -

cdr3_nt: TGCAGTGCTAGACTAGGGGACTATGGCTACACCTTC
cdr3_aa: CSARLGDYGYTF
v_call: TRBV20-1
d_call: -
j_call: TRBJ1-2
clone_size: -

cdr3_nt: TGTGCCAGCAGCGCCCGTGTCGGGACAGGCTACGAACAGTACTTC
cdr3_aa: CASSARVGTGYEQYF
v_call: TRBV7-2
d_call: TRBD1
j_call: TRBJ2-7
clone_size: -

cdr3_nt: TGCAGCGTTGGGGCAGCTAGCAATCAGCCCCAGCATTTT
cdr3_aa: CSVGAASNQPQHF
v_call: TRBV29-1
d_call: -
j_call: TRBJ1-5
clone_size: -

cdr3_nt: TGTGCTAGTGGTCCCCCTGGGTCGGCTGAGCAGTTCTTC
cdr3_aa: CASGPPGSAEQFF
v_call: TRBV12-5
d_call: -
j_call: TRBJ2-1
clone_size: -

cdr3_nt: TGCGCCAGCAGCCAAGTTTTCGGGCAAGAGACCCAGTACTTC
cdr3_aa: CASSQVFGQETQYF
v_call: TRBV4-1
d_call: -
j_call: TRBJ2-5
clone_size: few

cdr3_nt: TGTGCCAGCCGGGGGAGAGGGAGAGGAAGTGACGAGCAGTACTTC
cdr3_aa: CASRGRGRGSDEQYF
v_call: TRBV28
d_call: -
j_call: TRBJ2-7
clone_size: -

cdr3_nt: TGTGCCAGCAGTGACTCGGCCTCCTACGAGCAGTACTTC
cdr3_aa: CASSDSASYEQYF
v_call: TRBV2
d_call: -
j_call: TRBJ2-7
clone_size: -

cdr3_nt: TGTGCCAGCAGTTTATCCATGAACACTGAAGCTTTCTTT
cdr3_aa: CASSLSMNTEAFF
v_call: TRBV27
d_call: -
j_call: TRBJ1-1
clone_size: many

cdr3_nt: TGTGCCAGCAGTGGCTCCGGGACCCCGGGCAATCAGCCCCAGCATTTT
cdr3_aa: CASSGSGTPGNQPQHF
v_call: TRBV12-3/TRBV12-4
d_call: -
j_call: TRBJ1-5
clone_size: once

cdr3_nt: TGTGCCAGCAGCCATCGGGCTTTGGCCAACAATGAGCAGTTCTTC
cdr3_aa: CASSHRALANNEQFF
v_call: TRBV3-1
d_call: -
j_call: TRBJ2-1
clone_size: -

cdr3_nt: TGCGCCAGCAGCTTGGGTCTAGCCGCTTTCACCGGGGAGCTGTTTTTT
cdr3_aa: CASSLGLAAFTGELFF
v_call: TRBV5-1
d_call: -
j_call: TRBJ2-2
clone_size: -

cdr3_nt: TGCAGCGTGCCCGTCCGGGACAGAGGAGTTGGGAGCTCCTACAATGAGCAGTTCTTC
cdr3_aa: CSVPVRDRGVGSSYNEQFF
v_call: TRBV29-1
d_call: TRBD1
j_call: TRBJ2-1
clone_size: few

cdr3_nt: TGCGCCAGCAGTCCCGTGGTAGCTCCCTTCTCCTACGAGCAGTACTTC
cdr3_aa: CASSPVVAPFSYEQYF
v_call: TRBV4-1
d_call: -
j_call: TRBJ2-7
clone_size: few

cdr3_nt: TGTGCCTGGAGTGTTTCTGTGGGGAGCACAGATACGCGGTATTTT
cdr3_aa: CAWSVSVGSTDTRYF
v_call: TRBV30
d_call: -
j_call: TRBJ2-3
clone_size: -

cdr3_nt: TGTGCCAGCAGCGGTCGCCGGGACGGAGATGGCTACACCTTC
cdr3_aa: CASSGRRDGDGYTF
v_call: TRBV6-6
d_call: -
j_call: TRBJ1-2
clone_size: few

cdr3_nt: TGCAGCGTTGAAGAAAGTGGGTGGGTGCCGGTAGAGACCCAGTACTTC
cdr3_aa: CSVEESGWVPVETQYF
v_call: TRBV29-1
d_call: -
j_call: TRBJ2-5
clone_size: -

cdr3_nt: TGCGCCAGCAGCTCGTCCGGGTCGTACTATGGCTACACCTTC
cdr3_aa: CASSSSGSYYGYTF
v_call: TRBV5-1
d_call: -
j_call: TRBJ1-2
clone_size: -

cdr3_nt: TGTGCCAGCCGGAGGGGCGGAGGAAACATTCAGTACTTC
cdr3_aa: CASRRGGGNIQYF
v_call: TRBV6-2/TRBV6-3
d_call: -
j_call: TRBJ2-4
clone_size: few

cdr3_nt: TGCAGTGCTGAGCAACTAGGCGGCGGGGAGCTGTTTTTT
cdr3_aa: CSAEQLGGGELFF
v_call: TRBV20-1
d_call: -
j_call: TRBJ2-2
clone_size: -

cdr3_nt: TGTGCCAGCAGCCCCGACAGCTTGCATGGCTACACCTTC
cdr3_aa: CASSPDSLHGYTF
v_call: TRBV7-9
d_call: -
j_call: TRBJ1-2
clone_size: few

cdr3_nt: TGTGCCAGCAGTTTAGCAACGGGGACCCAGTACTTC
cdr3_aa: CASSLATGTQYF
v_call: TRBV12-3/TRBV12-4
d_call: -
j_call: TRBJ2-5
clone_size: -

cdr3_nt: TGTGCCAGCAGTGTCGGTGGGATGGGCTCCACAGATACGCAGTATTTT
cdr3_aa: CASSVGGMGSTDTQYF
v_call: TRBV2
d_call: -
j_call: TRBJ2-3
clone_size: -

cdr3_nt: TGTGCCAGCAGTTTCCCAAAGCCGTCGGGCGAGCAGTACTTC
cdr3_aa: CASSFPKPSGEQYF
v_call: TRBV7-2
d_call: -
j_call: TRBJ2-7
clone_size: -

cdr3_nt: TGCAGCGTTAACAGGGGCAGAAACTATGGCTACACCTTC
cdr3_aa: CSVNRGRNYGYTF
v_call: TRBV29-1
d_call: TRBD1
j_call: TRBJ1-2
clone_size: few

cdr3_nt: TGTGCCAGCAGTTGGGATAGGGGGCTCCGGGTATACGAGCAGTACTTC
cdr3_aa: CASSWDRGLRVYEQYF
v_call: TRBV28
d_call: TRBD1
j_call: TRBJ2-7
clone_size: -

cdr3_nt: TGTGCCAGCAGCTTAGATTCACCCCTAGCGGGACAGAACACCGGGGAGCTGTTTTTT
cdr3_aa: CASSLDSPLAGQNTGELFF
v_call: TRBV11-2
d_call: TRBD2
j_call: TRBJ2-2
clone_size: few

cdr3_nt: TGTGCCAGCAGCTTAGAACGCCTGCGTGAGCAGTACTTC
cdr3_aa: CASSLERLREQYF
v_call: TRBV7-2
d_call: -
j_call: TRBJ2-7
clone_size: -

cdr3_nt: TGTGCCAGCAGTGACCGACCTAGCGGGGGGTTTAGCACAAATACGCAGTATTTT
cdr3_aa: CASSDRPSGGFSTNTQYF
v_call: TRBV2
d_call: TRBD2
j_call: TRBJ2-3
clone_size: -

cdr3_nt: TGCGCCAGCAGCTACTCTCCAAGGCTAGCCGATGAGCAGTTCTTC
cdr3_aa: CASSYSPRLADEQFF
v_call: TRBV4-1
d_call: -
j_call: TRBJ2-1
clone_size: -

cdr3_nt: TGCAGCGTTAGGTGGAAGAACACCGGGGAGCTGTTTTTT
cdr3_aa: CSVRWKNTGELFF
v_call: TRBV29-1
d_call: -
j_call: TRBJ2-2
clone_size: few

cdr3_nt: TGTGCCGTGGACAGGGGGCTAGGAAAACTGTTTTTT
cdr3_aa: CAVDRGLGKLFF
v_call: TRBV25-1
d_call: TRBD1
j_call: TRBJ1-4
clone_size: few

cdr3_nt: TGTGCCAGCAGTTTGGGAGGAAGCCTTAATGAAAAACTGTTTTTT
cdr3_aa: CASSLGGSLNEKLFF
v_call: TRBV28
d_call: -
j_call: TRBJ1-4
clone_size: -

cdr3_nt: TGTGCCAGCAGTTTGACTAGCGGGAGTATGTACAATGAGCAGTTCTTC
cdr3_aa: CASSLTSGSMYNEQFF
v_call: TRBV7-2
d_call: TRBD2
j_call: TRBJ2-1
clone_size: -